Here is one T cell receptor (beta chain) with its context. Antigen specificity is unknown. This sample was included in a study of a mutant IDH1 vaccine in newly diagnosed glioma. Study-level background: Those enrolled had earlier been treated with radiotherapy, temozolomide, or both, mostly both.

Some clones are missing from TCRdb's copy, which holds only in-frame ones; the method was immunoSEQ multiplex PCR. Among roughly 130,000 clones listed, around 80% were seen once. The V and J ends lost 2 bases and 8 bases, in that order; junction bases with no gene match: 7. The CDR3 has 15 amino acids. Germline V gene data show CDR1 as SEHNR and CDR2 as FQNEAQ (reference sequence). The time point was: week 11, during vaccination. Vaccine doses each comprised 300 ug of mutant IDH1 20-mer peptide, with topical imiquimod. Sequencing used PBMCs, obtained from a glioma patient whose treatment included an IDH1 peptide vaccine. The rearrangement joins TRBV7-9 to TRBJ2-1; 9 bases are a match to TRBD2. The source of this sequence is a man aged 40-50 years with glioma. CDR3 amino acids: CASSLLREGWDEQFF. Here the CDR3 DNA reads TGTGCCAGCAGCTTACTGCGGGAGGGGTGGGATGAGCAGTTCTTC.